The 26 T cell receptor beta chains below were found in one sample sequenced in a study of blood T cell repertoires in COVID-19 (TCRdb year 2020). The library was generated by the immunoSEQ multiplex PCR assay. The clones in this table, taken by TCRdb from immuneACCESS, are in-frame only. Not every clone is retained; where verified, under half of the shortfall comes from an unresolved V gene, and the cause of the rest is unknown. The sample records 110,000 to 150,000 clones, around nine tenths of which are singletons. Clones ranked in the top ten supply roughly 4% of the sample. Material for sequencing was peripheral blood. The origin of the receptors is a woman aged 40 to 50 with acute or convalescent COVID-19.

The chain has TRBV5-1 and TRBJ2-3; TRBD2 matches 13 bases. Germline V gene sequence: CDR1 SGHRS, CDR2 YFSETQ. This CDR3 has 15 residues. J gave up 7 bases and V 2 bases, and 4 bases lay outside the gene matches. The CDR3 region is CASSFTSGGAYTQYF. Written as DNA, the CDR3 is TGCGCCAGCAGCTTTACTAGCGGGGGGGCATATACGCAGTATTTT.

The chain employs TRBV21-1 and TRBJ1-1; the tabulated D call, TRBD1, remains unverified against the DNA. TRBV21-1 is described as a pseudogene. The CDR3 covers 13 residues. The DNA for the CDR3 is TGTGCCAGCCTACCGGGCAGGGGGACTGAAGCTTTCTTT. Translating gives CASLPGRGTEAFF.

The chain joins TRBV7-8 to TRBJ1-2; D is undetermined. Per the germline V gene, CDR1 is SGHVS and CDR2 is FQNEAQ. This CDR3 is 13 amino acids long. V lost 2 bases to trimming and J lost 0 bases, with 4 bases between them. The CDR3 coding sequence is TGTGCCAGCAGCTTATCGGCTAACTATGGCTACACCTTC. This translates into CASSLSANYGYTF. Variable domain in full (rest from reference TRBV7-8 and TRBJ1-2): GAGVSQSPRYKVAKRGQDVALRCDPISGHVSLFWYQQALGQGPEFLTYFQNEAQLDKSGLPSDRFFAERPEGSVSTLKIQRTQQEDSAVYLCASSLSANYGYTFGSGTRLTVV.

This rearrangement joins TRBV5-8 to TRBJ2-3; a possible D gene is TRBD2 (6 bases). The length of the CDR3 is 16 residues. Germline CDR1 SGHTS, CDR2 YDEGEE. Trimming took off 0 bases at V and 1 base at J, with 12 bases between the two ends. CDR3 region: CASSLELGLRTDTQYF. CDR3 DNA: TGTGCCAGCAGCTTGGAATTGGGACTCCGCACAGATACGCAGTATTTT.

V usage is TRBV7-8 and J usage is TRBJ2-7; D unresolved. V lost 2 bases and J 6 bases, leaving 11 bases between the germline ends. Germline assignment: CDR1 SGHVS and CDR2 FQNEAQ. The CDR3 spans 13 residues. DNA of the CDR3: TGTGCCAGCAGCTTATTCGATCGCGGCGAGCAGTACTTC. It translates to CASSLFDRGEQYF.

The chain combines TRBV7-9 with TRBJ2-7, with TRBD1 identical over 8 bases. Germline CDR1 is SEHNR and CDR2 is FQNEAQ (reference sequence). The CDR3 extends over 15 amino acids. Unmatched junction bases numbered 6, after V lost 3 bases and J lost 2 bases. CDR3 protein: CASSFGTGMAYEQYF. The DNA of the CDR3 is TGTGCCAGCAGCTTCGGGACAGGCATGGCCTACGAGCAGTACTTC.

The J gene is TRBJ2-6, the V gene TRBV6-4; D unclear. The CDR3 has 14 amino acids. The ends were cut back, 4 bases at V and 2 bases at J, with 6 bases in the middle. Germline V gene sequence: CDR1 MRHNA, CDR2 SNTAGT. The CDR3 loop is CASSALTGANVLTF. For the CDR3, the DNA is TGTGCCAGCAGTGCCCTAACTGGGGCCAACGTCCTGACTTTC.

The V call is TRBV11-3, the J call TRBJ1-1; 7 bases map to TRBD1. Germline V lookup: CDR1 SGHNT, CDR2 YENEEA. This CDR3 is built from 15 residues. V was clipped by 5 bases and J by 3 bases; unmatched bases: 9. CDR3 nucleotide sequence: TGTGCCAGCAGCCCAACCCGACAGGGATACACTGAAGCTTTCTTT. Encoded protein: CASSPTRQGYTEAFF.

The chain recombines TRBV10-3 with TRBJ1-1, with TRBD1 identical over 12 bases. CDR3 length equals 15 residues. V trimming: 7 bases; J trimming: 5 bases; junction bases outside the gene matches: 8. The V gene's germline CDR1 is ENHRY and CDR2 SYGVKD. The DNA of the CDR3 is TGTGCCATCACCGGGACAGGGGGCTCTTCGACTGAAGCTTTCTTT. This codes for CAITGTGGSSTEAFF.

The gene calls are TRBV6-5 and TRBJ1-1, with 9 nucleotides matching TRBD1. The CDR3 extends over 15 amino acids. With V trimmed by 7 bases and J by 4 bases, 10 bases remained unmatched. Germline CDR1 reads MNHEY; CDR2 reads SVGAGI. The CDR3 spells CASNHRGLFVTEAFF. CDR3 DNA: TGTGCCAGCAACCACAGGGGGCTGTTTGTCACTGAAGCTTTCTTT.

J is TRBJ1-1 and V is TRBV7-3, with D perhaps TRBD1 (5 bases). Germline V gives CDR1 SGHTA, CDR2 FQGTGA. V lost 2 bases, J lost 5 bases, and 9 bases lay in between. The CDR3 has 13 amino acids. CDR3 DNA: TGTGCCAGCAGCTTAGGGGCCAAGACTGAAGCTTTCTTT. Its translation is CASSLGAKTEAFF.

The chain has TRBV6-6 and TRBJ1-2, with TRBD1 identical over 10 bases. The CDR3 loop spans 16 amino acids. CDR1 is MNHNY and CDR2 is SVGAGI in the germline V gene (reference sequence). V lost 1 base and J lost 3; bases outside the gene matches: 5. The CDR3 here is CASSYWDRGLHYGYTF. The CDR3 bases are TGTGCCAGCAGTTACTGGGACAGGGGATTACACTATGGCTACACCTTC.

This chain joins TRBV6-5 and TRBJ1-2, with TRBD1 matching over 10 bases. This CDR3 contains 15 residues. Per the germline V gene, CDR1 is MNHEY and CDR2 is SVGAGI. J gave up 4 bases and V 6 bases, and 8 bases lay outside the gene matches. CDR3 sequence reads: CASRRPGQGTYGYTF. The CDR3 bases are TGTGCCAGCAGACGCCCGGGACAGGGGACCTATGGCTACACCTTC.

This clone was recorded a few times. The chain joins TRBV7-3 to TRBJ2-3, with 8 bases that match TRBD2. Per germline, CDR1 SGHTA and CDR2 FQGTGA. V lost 3 bases and J lost 4; bases outside the gene matches: 3. The CDR3 is made up of 14 amino acids. The CDR3 DNA is TGTGCCAGCAGCTTGGGGACTAGTTCAGATACGCAGTATTTT. It yields the protein CASSLGTSSDTQYF.

This chain joins TRBV28 and TRBJ1-3, with D tentatively TRBD1 (6 bases). The V gene's germline CDR1 is MDHEN and CDR2 SYDVKM. V was clipped by 5 bases and J by 2 bases, with 10 bases between them. This CDR3 comprises 14 residues. CDR3 residues: CASSRPGAGNTIYF. The CDR3 DNA reads TGTGCCAGCAGTCGTCCAGGGGCTGGAAACACCATATATTTT.

J is TRBJ2-5 and V is TRBV7-8, with 9 positions matching TRBD1. V lost 3 bases, J lost 2 bases, and 4 bases stayed unmatched. Germline V lookup: CDR1 SGHVS, CDR2 FQNEAQ. The CDR3 contains 15 residues. The CDR3 DNA is TGTGCCAGCAGCTTGGGGACAGGGAAACAAGAGACCCAGTACTTC. Its translation: CASSLGTGKQETQYF.

J is TRBJ1-2 and V is TRBV6-2 or TRBV6-3; 8 nucleotides line up with TRBD1. The ends lost 0 bases at V and 8 bases at J; junction bases unmatched: 11. Germline loops: CDR1 MNHEY, CDR2 SVGEGT. CDR3 length equals 16 residues. The CDR3: CASSYSSGTGASGYTF. The CDR3 DNA is TGTGCCAGCAGTTACTCGTCCGGGACAGGAGCATCGGGCTACACCTTC.

CDR3 residues: CASSLESTGGTYTQYF. CDR3 bases: TGTGCCAGCAGCTTAGAATCCACAGGTGGGACTTATACGCAGTATTTT. J is TRBJ2-3 and V is TRBV7-9; D is possibly TRBD2 (6 bases). Germline CDR1 and CDR2: SEHNR and FQNEAQ (reference sequence). The CDR3 covers 16 residues. Trimming pared 1 base from V and 7 bases from J, leaving 18 bases between.

The J gene is TRBJ2-2, the V gene TRBV9; maybe TRBD2 (5 bases). CDR3 length: 16 residues. V gave up 0 bases and J gave up 2 bases, with 11 bases separating them. Germline V lookup: CDR1 SGDLS, CDR2 YYNGEE. CDR3 region: CASSVVGGVNTGELFF. CDR3 in DNA: TGTGCCAGCAGCGTAGTAGGAGGCGTTAACACCGGGGAGCTGTTTTTT.

The table lists this clone with a few counts. This chain joins TRBV7-8 and TRBJ2-4; 7 positions agree with TRBD1. V shed 6 bases and J 14 bases; nucleotides not matched to a gene: 10. This CDR3 is built from 12 residues. Germline-derived CDR1 and CDR2 are SGHVS and FQNEAQ. CDR3 bases: TGTGCCAGCAGTTCGGAAGGGGGCGCGAAGTACTTC. This encodes CASSSEGGAKYF. Full variable domain (remainder filled in from reference TRBV7-8 and TRBJ2-4): GAGVSQSPRYKVAKRGQDVALRCDPISGHVSLFWYQQALGQGPEFLTYFQNEAQLDKSGLPSDRFFAERPEGSVSTLKIQRTQQEDSAVYLCASSSEGGAKYFGAGTRLSVL.

The CDR3 nucleotides read TGTGCCATCAGTGAGTTTACCGGGACAGGGGGAAACATTCAGTACTTC. Its translation: CAISEFTGTGGNIQYF. The chain combines TRBV10-3 with TRBJ2-4; 11 nucleotides agree with TRBD1. With 1 base clipped from V and 6 bases from J, the junction kept 5 bases outside the gene matches. Germline values: CDR1 ENHRY, CDR2 SYGVKD. The CDR3 has 16 residues.

The CDR3 DNA follows: TGTGCCAGCAGCCCCCACAGGGCTGATTACGAGCAGTACTTC. It translates to CASSPHRADYEQYF. The gene calls are TRBV7-9 and TRBJ2-7, with D possibly being TRBD1 (6 bases). V was pared by 5 bases and J by 4 bases, with 15 bases between. This CDR3 contains 14 residues. The V gene's germline CDR1 is SEHNR and CDR2 FQNEAQ (reference sequence).

The V gene is TRBV24-1, the J gene TRBJ2-5; maybe TRBD2 (7 bases). The V gene lost 4 bases and the J gene lost 4 bases, with 15 bases spanning the gap. The CDR3 is 15 amino acids. Per germline, CDR1 KGHDR and CDR2 SFDVKD. CDR3 sequence: CATSDSGGPPETQYF. CDR3 bases: TGTGCCACCAGTGACTCGGGGGGCCCCCCAGAGACCCAGTACTTC.

The chain joins TRBV5-8 to TRBJ1-5, with 7 bases that match TRBD1. The CDR3 contains 15 residues. The V gene's germline CDR1 is SGHTS and CDR2 YDEGEE. With V trimmed by 5 bases and J by 2 bases, 7 bases remained unmatched. The CDR3 nucleotides are TGTGCCAGCAGTCCAACAGGGGTTGGCAATCAGCCCCAGCATTTT. The encoded protein is CASSPTGVGNQPQHF.

The genes are TRBV4-3 and TRBJ1-5, with a tentative D call TRBD1 (6 bases). V lost 0 bases, J lost 5 bases, and 11 bases lay in between. The CDR3 length is 15 residues. The germline V gene has CDR1 LGHNA and CDR2 YSLEER. In DNA form, the CDR3 reads TGCGCCAGCAGCCAAGAGGGGGACAACCATCAGCCCCAGCATTTT. Its protein is CASSQEGDNHQPQHF.

This CDR3 reads CAILSRGAKYNEQFF. The DNA for the CDR3 is TGTGCCATCCTCTCTCGGGGGGCGAAATACAATGAGCAGTTCTTC. This chain links TRBV10-3 with TRBJ2-1, with D possibly TRBD2 on 7 matching bases. This CDR3 spans 15 amino acids. V gave up 8 bases and J gave up 4 bases, with 18 bases separating them. The germline V gene encodes CDR1 ENHRY and CDR2 SYGVKD.